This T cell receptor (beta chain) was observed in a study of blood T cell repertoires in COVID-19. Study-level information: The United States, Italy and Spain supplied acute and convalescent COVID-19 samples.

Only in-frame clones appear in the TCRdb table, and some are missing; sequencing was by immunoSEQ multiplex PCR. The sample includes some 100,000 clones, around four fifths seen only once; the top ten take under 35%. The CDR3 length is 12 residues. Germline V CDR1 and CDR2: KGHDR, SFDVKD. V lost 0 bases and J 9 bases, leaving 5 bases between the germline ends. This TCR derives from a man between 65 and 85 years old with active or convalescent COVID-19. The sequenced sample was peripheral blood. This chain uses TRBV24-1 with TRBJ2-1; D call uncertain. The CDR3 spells CATSDLTSEQFF. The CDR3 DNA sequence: TGTGCCACCAGTGATTTGACGAGTGAGCAGTTCTTC.